These 11 T cell receptor beta chains were sequenced from one sample in a study of shared T cell receptors in the human thymus. Clones were sequenced by immunoSEQ multiplex PCR, and TCRdb holds only the in-frame ones, with some missing. The sample carries some 720,000 clones, more than 75% recorded once. The sample was also linked to a second study, of human thymus T cells.

The sequencing input was thymocytes. All receptors derive from a boy younger than two with a congenital heart defect.

The chain combines TRBV4-3 with TRBJ2-3, with 11 bases matching TRBD2. The V gene end was trimmed by 1 base and the J gene end by 4 bases; junction bases not matched to a gene: 10. Per the germline V gene, CDR1 is LGHNA and CDR2 is YSLEER. The CDR3 is 18 residues long. The CDR3, as DNA: TGCGCCAGCAGCCAAGGCGTTAGCGGGAGGGCCGGGGCAGATACGCAGTATTTT. Encoded protein: CASSQGVSGRAGADTQYF.

The V call is TRBV7-3, the J call TRBJ2-7; 11 bases match TRBD2. The germline CDR1 and CDR2 sequences are SGHTA and FQGTGA. CDR3 length equals 20 residues. Germline trimming cut 4 bases from V and 2 bases from J; bases unmatched to any gene: 19. The CDR3, as DNA: TGTGCCAGCAGCTCGGGACCGGGACTAGCGGCCACGGGTTCCCCCTACGAGCAGTACTTC. Translated, it gives CASSSGPGLAATGSPYEQYF. Based on the CDR3 plus reference TRBV7-3 and TRBJ2-7, the full variable domain is GAGVSQTPSNKVTEKGKYVELRCDPISGHTALYWYRQSLGQGPEFLIYFQGTGAADDSGLPNDRFFAVRPEGSVSTLKIQRTERGDSAVYLCASSSGPGLAATGSPYEQYFGPGTRLTVT.

The J gene is TRBJ2-7, the V gene TRBV7-6; 8 bases fit TRBD2. The CDR3 totals 14 residues. V gave up 6 bases and J gave up 2 bases; unmatched junction bases: 6. Per the germline V gene, CDR1 is SGHVS and CDR2 is FNYEAQ. The CDR3 nucleotides read TGTGCCAGCAGTCACGAGCGGGAGCCCTACGAGCAGTACTTC. Translated, it gives CASSHEREPYEQYF.

The rearrangement uses TRBV5-1 and TRBJ2-5; 7 bases align to TRBD1. The V gene's germline CDR1 is SGHRS and CDR2 YFSETQ. The CDR3 contains 14 residues. After removal of 4 bases from V and 4 bases from J, the junction contained 7 bases not matched to a gene. The CDR3 nucleotides are TGCGCCAGCAGCGTCGACAGGGAACGAGAGACCCAGTACTTC. It translates to CASSVDRERETQYF.

The J gene is TRBJ2-7, the V gene TRBV7-9, with a possible D match to TRBD2 (5 bases). V shed 1 base and J shed 4 bases, with 11 bases lying between them. The length of the CDR3 is 14 residues. CDR1 is SEHNR, CDR2 FQNEAQ, per germline (reference sequence). This CDR3 is CASSLVGVEYEQYF. The CDR3 bases are TGTGCCAGCAGCTTAGTGGGAGTCGAATACGAGCAGTACTTC.

This chain connects TRBV14 to TRBJ2-7, with 11 bases identical to TRBD2. There are 16 residues in the CDR3. Germline V gives CDR1 SGHDN, CDR2 FVKESK. With V trimmed by 1 base and J by 6 bases, 8 bases remained unmatched. The DNA for the CDR3 is TGTGCCAGCAGCCAAGCTAAGCCCGGACTAGCGGGCGAGCAGTACTTC. Its translation: CASSQAKPGLAGEQYF.

The gene calls are TRBV25-1 and TRBJ2-3; TRBD1 is a possible D gene (6 bases). Germline values: CDR1 MGHDK, CDR2 SYGVNS. Trimming removed 6 bases from V and 10 bases from J, with 11 bases in between. The CDR3 is 11 residues long. The CDR3 sequence: CASSQGLAQYF. The CDR3 region has the DNA TGTGCCAGCAGCCAGGGGCTAGCGCAGTATTTT.

The chain employs TRBV5-6 and TRBJ2-3; 10 nucleotides align to TRBD1. Germline V lookup: CDR1 SGHDT, CDR2 YYEEEE. The junction had 11 bases not matched to a gene; V was cut back by 4 bases and J by 6 bases. This CDR3 spans 16 amino acids. The chain's CDR3 is CASSGPGTGAEDTQYF. The CDR3, as DNA: TGTGCCAGCAGCGGCCCCGGGACAGGGGCTGAGGATACGCAGTATTTT.

The V call is TRBV11-2, the J call TRBJ2-5, with 8 bases fitting TRBD2. This CDR3 has 17 amino acids. The germline gives CDR1 SGHAT, CDR2 FQNNGV. J gave up 2 bases and V 2 bases, and 10 bases lay outside the gene matches. The CDR3 coding sequence is TGTGCCAGCAGCTTACCGGTAGCGGGAAGGGTTCAAGAGACCCAGTACTTC. Translating gives CASSLPVAGRVQETQYF. The full variable domain, rest sourced from reference TRBV11-2 and TRBJ2-5, is EAGVAQSPRYKIIEKRQSVAFWCNPISGHATLYWYQQILGQGPKLLIQFQNNGVVDDSQLPKDRFSAERLKGVDSTLKIQPAKLEDSAVYLCASSLPVAGRVQETQYFGPGTRLLVL.

The chain combines TRBV5-6 with TRBJ2-2; 9 bases agree with TRBD2. This CDR3 is built from 16 residues. Per the germline V gene, CDR1 is SGHDT and CDR2 is YYEEEE. Trimming at V came to 6 bases and at J to 4 bases, leaving 10 bases not matched to a gene. Written as DNA, the CDR3 is TGTGCCAGCACCTACAAGGGACTAGCAGGCACCGGGGAGCTGTTTTTT. Protein: CASTYKGLAGTGELFF.

The chain joins TRBV27 to TRBJ2-1; a possible D gene is TRBD2 (7 bases). This CDR3 is built from 14 residues. The V end lost 5 bases, the J end lost 7 bases, and 15 bases lay between the germline ends. Per germline, CDR1 MNHEY and CDR2 SMNVEV (reference sequence). CDR3 residues: CASSPGGAFNEQFF. The CDR3 nucleotides read TGTGCCAGCAGTCCGGGGGGCGCGTTTAATGAGCAGTTCTTC.